These T cell receptor beta chains were read from a single sample in a study of cytomegalovirus exposure and HLA in healthy donors. Here immunoSEQ multiplex PCR was the method, and the copy in TCRdb shows in-frame clones only, minus some. This table has 110,000 to 150,000 clones, about three quarters appearing once. Sequencing was performed on PBMCs. The receptors derive from a male donor in good health and CMV-seropositive. Each CDR3 is given with its conserved first and last residue. A D gene is named only where the DNA matches it firmly. Clone size is given for some rows only: seen once, a few or many times, or a class if the clone is expanded.

d_call,clone_size,v_call,j_call,cdr3_nt,cdr3_aa
TRBD1,-,TRBV2,TRBJ2-7,TGTGCCAGCAGTGTAGGGACAGGGTTCTACGAGCAGTACTTC,CASSVGTGFYEQYF
-,-,TRBV6-1,TRBJ2-1,TGTGCCAGCAGTGTTACGGGGTACAATGAGCAGTTCTTC,CASSVTGYNEQFF
TRBD2,-,TRBV7-3,TRBJ2-2,TGTGCCAGCAGCTCCGGGGGGGCGAACACCGGGGAGCTGTTTTTT,CASSSGGANTGELFF
TRBD1,-,TRBV7-9,TRBJ1-2,TGTGCCAGCAGCCCACCAAGGACAGGGAGAGGCTACACCTTC,CASSPPRTGRGYTF
TRBD2,-,TRBV11-3,TRBJ2-1,TGTGCCAGCAGCTTTCGGGGGGGTTCCTACAATGAGCAGTTCTTC,CASSFRGGSYNEQFF
TRBD2,-,TRBV27,TRBJ2-7,TGTGCCAGCAGTTTATCTAGCGGGGAGATAAATTACGAGCAGTACTTC,CASSLSSGEINYEQYF
-,-,TRBV29-1,TRBJ2-7,TGCAGCGTCCTTGAGCGGAGGTACGAGCAGTACTTC,CSVLERRYEQYF
-,-,TRBV4-3,TRBJ2-5,TGCGCCAGCAGCCAAGATCCCCTAGCGTTAGAACAAGAGACCCAGTACTTC,CASSQDPLALEQETQYF
TRBD2,-,TRBV9,TRBJ2-5,TGTGCCAGCAGCGCAAGGACTAGCGGGAGCGCTGAGACCCAGTACTTC,CASSARTSGSAETQYF
-,-,TRBV19,TRBJ2-2,TGTGCCAGTAACGGTCCGGGTGGCAGGAACACCGGGGAGCTGTTTTTT,CASNGPGGRNTGELFF
-,-,TRBV30,TRBJ2-2,TGTGCCTGGGGGGAGCAGAACACCGGGGAGCTGTTTTTT,CAWGEQNTGELFF
TRBD1,-,TRBV5-1,TRBJ2-1,TGCGCCAGCAGCCCACGCCCGCTCGGGACAGTCTCCTACAATGAGCAGTTCTTC,CASSPRPLGTVSYNEQFF
-,-,TRBV4-1,TRBJ1-6,TGCGCCAGCAGCCAAGATCTGAGGTCACCCCTCCACTTT,CASSQDLRSPLHF
TRBD2,-,TRBV7-2,TRBJ2-2,TGTGCCAGCAGCTTACTAGCGGGCCCGAGCGGGGAGCTGTTTTTT,CASSLLAGPSGELFF
TRBD2,once,TRBV7-6,TRBJ2-2,TGTGCCAGCAGCTTGGGACTAGTTGGCACCGGGGAGCTGTTTTTT,CASSLGLVGTGELFF
TRBD1,once,TRBV2,TRBJ2-7,TGTGCCAGCAGCTTCCAGGGGGCCAACGAGCAGTACTTC,CASSFQGANEQYF
-,few,TRBV5-6,TRBJ2-7,TGTGCCAGCAGCTTCGGGTACATTACCTACGAGCAGTACTTC,CASSFGYITYEQYF
TRBD2,-,TRBV4-3,TRBJ2-7,TGCGCCAGCAGCCGACTAGCGGGAGAGAGCTCCTACGAGCAGTACTTC,CASSRLAGESSYEQYF
-,-,TRBV5-4,TRBJ1-6,TGTGCCAGCAGCTTGGACCGACAGCTTACTCCCCTCCACTTT,CASSLDRQLTPLHF
TRBD1,-,TRBV9,TRBJ1-6,TGTGCCAGCAGCGCCGATTGGCCGGGACAGGGGGTTTCACCCCTCCACTTT,CASSADWPGQGVSPLHF
TRBD1,-,TRBV19,TRBJ1-2,TGTGCCAGTAGGCCGGGACAGGGGGCCATAAGGGGCTACACCTTC,CASRPGQGAIRGYTF
-,-,TRBV11-3,TRBJ2-1,TGTGCCAGCAGCTTAGTACTCAATGAGCAGTTCTTC,CASSLVLNEQFF
TRBD2,-,TRBV6-5,TRBJ2-7,TGTGCCAGCACGGTAGGGAGCGGGAGAAGCGAGCAGTACTTC,CASTVGSGRSEQYF
-,-,TRBV9,TRBJ1-2,TGTGCCAGCAGCACACAACAGGGTGCTAACTATGGCTACACCTTC,CASSTQQGANYGYTF